This TCR beta chain was sequenced for a study of blood T cells in healthy people across ages. Primers used in a second PCR of about 7 to 12 cycles were a sample-barcoded 5' primer and a J-beta primer mix. A tag from a template-switch adaptor with 12 random nucleotides marked each cDNA molecule. MiXCR was run by TCRdb on the 5' RACE reads, yielding one entry per CDR3 protein. The sample holds 730,000 or so distinct CDR3 sequences, 43% seen once. This clonotype was seen only a few times. This CDR3 is built from 15 residues. The germline gives CDR1 SGHAT, CDR2 FQNNGV. Unmatched junction bases numbered 9, after V lost 1 base and J lost 9 bases.

This TCR came from a woman aged 55-70 years in good health. The chain has TRBV11-2 and TRBJ2-7; 10 bases are shared with TRBD2. Sequencing was carried out using blood. CDR3 bases: TGTGCCAGCAGCTTAGCCCGAGCGGGGGGGCCCGTGCAGTACTTC. This codes for CASSLARAGGPVQYF.